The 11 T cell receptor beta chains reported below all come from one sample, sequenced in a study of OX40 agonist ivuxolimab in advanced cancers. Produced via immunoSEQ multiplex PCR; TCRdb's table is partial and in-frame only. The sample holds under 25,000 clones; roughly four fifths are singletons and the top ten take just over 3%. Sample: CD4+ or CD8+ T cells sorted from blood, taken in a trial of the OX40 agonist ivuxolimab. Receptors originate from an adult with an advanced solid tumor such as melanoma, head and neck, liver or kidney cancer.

The CDR3 loop is CASTRGGIVPPGFSEQYF. CDR3 bases: TGTGCCAGCACACGGGGGGGGATCGTCCCCCCTGGGTTCTCCGAGCAGTACTTC. The rearrangement uses TRBV5-5 and TRBJ2-7, with 8 bases fitting TRBD2. The germline CDR1 and CDR2 sequences are SGHKS and YYEKEE (reference sequence). J was trimmed by 6 bases and V by 6 bases; bases with no gene match: 23. The length of the CDR3 is 18 residues. Drawing the rest from reference TRBV5-5 and TRBJ2-7, the complete variable domain is DAGVTQSPTHLIKTRGQQVTLRCSPISGHKSVSWYQQVLGQGPQFIFQYYEKEERGRGNFPDRFSARQFPNYSSELNVNALLLGDSALYLCASTRGGIVPPGFSEQYFGPGTRLTVT.

CDR3 DNA sequence: TGTGCCAGCTCACCACCGGGACTAGCGGAGACCCAGTACTTC. It yields the protein CASSPPGLAETQYF. The chain couples TRBV18 to TRBJ2-5; 10 nucleotides line up with TRBD2. The CDR3 consists of 14 residues. Germline V gene lookup returns CDR1 KGHSH and CDR2 LQKENI. Trimming took 0 bases from V and 5 from J; bases not matched to a gene: 0.

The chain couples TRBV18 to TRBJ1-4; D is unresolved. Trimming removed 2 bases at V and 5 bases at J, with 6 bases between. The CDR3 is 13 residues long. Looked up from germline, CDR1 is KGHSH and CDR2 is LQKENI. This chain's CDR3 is CASSPNFNEKLFF. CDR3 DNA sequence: TGTGCCAGCTCACCAAACTTCAATGAAAAACTGTTTTTT.

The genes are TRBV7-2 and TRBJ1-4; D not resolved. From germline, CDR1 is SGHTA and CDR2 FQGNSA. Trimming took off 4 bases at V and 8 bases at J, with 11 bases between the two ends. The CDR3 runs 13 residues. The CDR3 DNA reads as TGTGCCAGCAGCTCCCGTCAAGCGGAAAAACTGTTTTTT. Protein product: CASSSRQAEKLFF.

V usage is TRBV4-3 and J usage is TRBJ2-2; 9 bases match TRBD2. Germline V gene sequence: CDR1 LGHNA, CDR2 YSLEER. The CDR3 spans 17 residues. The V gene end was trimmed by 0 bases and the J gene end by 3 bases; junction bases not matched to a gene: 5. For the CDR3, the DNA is TGCGCCAGCAGCCAAGATTTGGCGGGGGGGCACACCGGGGAGCTGTTTTTT. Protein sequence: CASSQDLAGGHTGELFF.

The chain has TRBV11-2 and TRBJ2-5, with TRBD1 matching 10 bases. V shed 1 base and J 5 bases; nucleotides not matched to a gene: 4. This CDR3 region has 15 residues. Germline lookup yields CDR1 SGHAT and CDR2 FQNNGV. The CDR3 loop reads CASSLVGQGTETQYF. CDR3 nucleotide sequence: TGTGCCAGCAGCTTAGTGGGACAGGGGACGGAGACCCAGTACTTC.

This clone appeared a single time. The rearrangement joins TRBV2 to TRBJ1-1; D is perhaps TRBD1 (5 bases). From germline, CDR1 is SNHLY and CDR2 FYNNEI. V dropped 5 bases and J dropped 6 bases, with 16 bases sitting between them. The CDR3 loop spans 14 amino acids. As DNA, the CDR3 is TGTGCCAGCAGTACCCTCAGGGAAGGGGCTGAAGCTTTCTTT. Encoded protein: CASSTLREGAEAFF.

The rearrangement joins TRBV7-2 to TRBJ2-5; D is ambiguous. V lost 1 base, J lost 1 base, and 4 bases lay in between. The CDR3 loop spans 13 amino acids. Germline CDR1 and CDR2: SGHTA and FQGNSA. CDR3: CASSLGVQETQYF. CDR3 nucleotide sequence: TGTGCCAGCAGCTTAGGGGTCCAAGAGACCCAGTACTTC.

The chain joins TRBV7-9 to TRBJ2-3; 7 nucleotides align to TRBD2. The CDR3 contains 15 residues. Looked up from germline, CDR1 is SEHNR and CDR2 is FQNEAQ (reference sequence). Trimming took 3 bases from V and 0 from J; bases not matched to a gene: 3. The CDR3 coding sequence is TGTGCCAGCAGCTTGACGCGGGGGAGCACAGATACGCAGTATTTT. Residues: CASSLTRGSTDTQYF. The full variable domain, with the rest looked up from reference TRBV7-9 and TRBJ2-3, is DTGVSQNPRHKITKRGQNVTFRCDPISEHNRLYWYRQTLGQGPEFLTYFQNEAQLEKSRLLSDRFSAERPKGSFSTLEIQRTEQGDSAMYLCASSLTRGSTDTQYFGPGTRLTVL.

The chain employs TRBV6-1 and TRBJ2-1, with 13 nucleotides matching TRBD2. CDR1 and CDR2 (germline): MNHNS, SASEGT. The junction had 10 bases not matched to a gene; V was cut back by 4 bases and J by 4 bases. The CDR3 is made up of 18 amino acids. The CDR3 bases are TGTGCCAGCAGTGGGGGGGGACTAGCGGGAAGGGGATACAATGAGCAGTTCTTC. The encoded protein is CASSGGGLAGRGYNEQFF.

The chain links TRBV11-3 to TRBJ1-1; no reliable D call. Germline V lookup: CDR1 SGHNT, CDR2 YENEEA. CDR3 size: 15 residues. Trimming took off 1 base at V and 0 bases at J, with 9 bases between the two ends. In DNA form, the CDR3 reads TGTGCCAGCAGCTTAGGTGGAGCCATGAACACTGAAGCTTTCTTT. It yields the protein CASSLGGAMNTEAFF. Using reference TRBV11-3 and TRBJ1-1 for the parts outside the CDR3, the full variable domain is EAGVVQSPRYKIIEKKQPVAFWCNPISGHNTLYWYLQNLGQGPELLIRYENEEAVDDSQLPKDRFSAERLKGVDSTLKIQPAELGDSAVYLCASSLGGAMNTEAFFGQGTRLTVV.